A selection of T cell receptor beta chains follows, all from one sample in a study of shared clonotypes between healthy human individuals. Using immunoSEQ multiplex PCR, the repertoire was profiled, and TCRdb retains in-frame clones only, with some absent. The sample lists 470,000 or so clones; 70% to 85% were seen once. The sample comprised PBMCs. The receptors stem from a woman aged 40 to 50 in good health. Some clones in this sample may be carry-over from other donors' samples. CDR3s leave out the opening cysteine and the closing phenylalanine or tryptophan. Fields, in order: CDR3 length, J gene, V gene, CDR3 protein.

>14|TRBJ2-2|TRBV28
ASSDGTSGSRGELF
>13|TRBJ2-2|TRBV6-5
ASSSTPVRDGELF
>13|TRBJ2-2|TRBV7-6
ASSLGAGRTGELF
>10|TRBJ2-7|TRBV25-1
ASSEGLYEQY
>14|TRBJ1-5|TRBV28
ASSLYVTVLNQPQH
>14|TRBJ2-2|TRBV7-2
ASSPGLNTNTGELF
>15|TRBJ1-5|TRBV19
ASSIVLGQGYNQPQH
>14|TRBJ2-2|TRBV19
ASRYRLAGQTGELF
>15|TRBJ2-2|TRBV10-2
ASSPGQGLWTSGELF
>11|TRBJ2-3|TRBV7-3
ASSLPERDTQY
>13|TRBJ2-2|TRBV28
ASSPPALNTGELF
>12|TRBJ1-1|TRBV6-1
ASSETGSDTEAF
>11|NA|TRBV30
AWSFSGLDEQY
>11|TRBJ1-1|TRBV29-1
SVESMGRTEAF